Described below is a single T cell receptor beta chain sequence and its context. The V and J ends lost 0 bases and 4 bases respectively, with 11 bases between them. This CDR3 is built from 14 residues. Germline values: CDR1 SGHDT, CDR2 YYEEEE. In the source study's methods: Reference gene primer amplification in the assay estimated nucleated cell counts. The repertoire was sequenced with immunoSEQ multiplex PCR; TCRdb's copy has only in-frame clones and lacks some. That table furnishes V, J and clone size, whereas the DNA furnished D and trimming. The sample contains under 300,000 clones, 85% to 90% of which appear only once. These data originate in a study of blood T cell repertoires in COVID-19. Study-wide background: Both acute and convalescent COVID-19 samples were obtained from the United States, Italy and Spain. T cells, B-cell-depleted T cells, or PBMCs provided the cDNA or gDNA that served as material.

Sequencing was done on a sample of peripheral blood. The TCR was taken from a woman in her thirties or forties who had recovered from COVID-19. The genes are TRBV5-6 and TRBJ2-7; D remains ambiguous. Written as DNA, the CDR3 is TGTGCCAGCAGCTTGGTGGGCACAGCTTACGAGCAGTACTTC. Encoded protein: CASSLVGTAYEQYF.